This TCR beta chain was identified in a study of T cell responses to AZD1222 COVID-19 vaccine. Findings and limits, study-wide: Seropositive at baseline were only a handful of AZD1222 recipients. Vaccine-related CD4 TCRs covered spike, predominating at 160-218 and 743-854. Repertoire collection took place solely once the T cell response had peaked.

This table comes from immunoSEQ multiplex PCR, and its TCRdb copy is limited to in-frame clones, with some not included. The sample records 77,000 or so clones, about 90% being singletons. Trimming pared 5 bases from V and 2 bases from J, leaving 12 bases between. CDR3 length: 14 residues. Germline V lookup: CDR1 SGHTA, CDR2 FQGNSA. To note about this clone: Its antigen is unidentified.

Sequenced material: peripheral blood, taken on day 0 of MenACWY control vaccination. The receptor was derived from an adult in good health. The chain recombines TRBV7-2 with TRBJ1-2, with D maybe TRBD1 (6 bases). The CDR3 nucleotides read TGTGCCAGCAGCCCCCGACAGGACAACTATGGCTACACCTTC. Protein product: CASSPRQDNYGYTF.